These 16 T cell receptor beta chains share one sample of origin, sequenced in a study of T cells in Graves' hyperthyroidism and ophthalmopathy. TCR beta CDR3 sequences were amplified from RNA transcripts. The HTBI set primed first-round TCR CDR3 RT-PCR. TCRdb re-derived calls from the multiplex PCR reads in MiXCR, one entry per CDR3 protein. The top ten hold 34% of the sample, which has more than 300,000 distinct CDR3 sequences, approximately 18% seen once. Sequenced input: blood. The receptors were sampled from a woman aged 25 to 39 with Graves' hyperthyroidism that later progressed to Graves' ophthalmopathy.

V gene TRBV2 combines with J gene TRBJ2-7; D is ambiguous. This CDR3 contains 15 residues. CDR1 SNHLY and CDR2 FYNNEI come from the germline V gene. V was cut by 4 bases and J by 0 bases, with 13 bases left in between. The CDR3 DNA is TGTGCCAGCAGTGTTCGAGTCCTCCGCTCCTACGAGCAGTACTTC. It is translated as CASSVRVLRSYEQYF. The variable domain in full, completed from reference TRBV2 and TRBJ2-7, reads EPEVTQTPSHQVTQMGQEVILRCVPISNHLYFYWYRQILGQKVEFLVSFYNNEISEKSEIFDDQFSVERPDGSNFTLKIRSTKLEDSAMYFCASSVRVLRSYEQYFGPGTRLTVT.

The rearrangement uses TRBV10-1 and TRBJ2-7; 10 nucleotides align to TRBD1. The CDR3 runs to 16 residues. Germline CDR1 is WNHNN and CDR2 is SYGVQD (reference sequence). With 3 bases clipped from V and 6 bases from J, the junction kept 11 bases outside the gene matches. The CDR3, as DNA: TGCGCCAGCAGTGACCTATTTACGACAGGGGGCTTCGAGCAGTACTTC. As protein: CASSDLFTTGGFEQYF.

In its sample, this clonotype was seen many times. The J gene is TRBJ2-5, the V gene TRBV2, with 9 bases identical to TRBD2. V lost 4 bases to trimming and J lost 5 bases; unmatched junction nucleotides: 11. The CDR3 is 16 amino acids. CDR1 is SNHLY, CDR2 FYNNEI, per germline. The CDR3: CASSGGGGGAAETQYF. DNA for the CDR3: TGTGCCAGCAGTGGAGGGGGCGGGGGGGCCGCGGAGACCCAGTACTTC.

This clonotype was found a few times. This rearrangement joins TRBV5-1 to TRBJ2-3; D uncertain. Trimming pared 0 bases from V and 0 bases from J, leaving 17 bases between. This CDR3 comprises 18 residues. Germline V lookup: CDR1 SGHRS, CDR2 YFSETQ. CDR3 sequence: CASSLEAAPLKSTDTQYF. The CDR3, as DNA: TGCGCCAGCAGCTTGGAGGCAGCGCCCCTTAAAAGCACAGATACGCAGTATTTT.

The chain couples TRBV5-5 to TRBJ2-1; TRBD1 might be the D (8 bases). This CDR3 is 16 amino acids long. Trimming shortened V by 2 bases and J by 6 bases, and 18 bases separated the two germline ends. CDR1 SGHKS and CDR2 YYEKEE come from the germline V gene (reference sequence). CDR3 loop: CASSFSQDREGNEQFF. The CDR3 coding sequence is TGTGCCAGCAGCTTTTCTCAGGACAGGGAGGGCAATGAGCAGTTCTTC.

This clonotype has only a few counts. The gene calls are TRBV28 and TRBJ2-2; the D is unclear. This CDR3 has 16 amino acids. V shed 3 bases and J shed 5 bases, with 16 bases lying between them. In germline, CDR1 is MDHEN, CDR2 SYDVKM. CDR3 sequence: CASSFFPPTLTGELFF. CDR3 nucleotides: TGTGCCAGCAGTTTCTTCCCCCCCACGCTAACCGGGGAGCTGTTTTTT.

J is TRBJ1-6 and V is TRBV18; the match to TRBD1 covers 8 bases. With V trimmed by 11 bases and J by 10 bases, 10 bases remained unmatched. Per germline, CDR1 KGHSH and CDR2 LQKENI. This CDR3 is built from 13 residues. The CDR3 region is CAGSGGVGSPLHF. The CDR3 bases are TGTGCCGGTTCAGGGGGCGTTGGGTCACCCCTCCACTTT.

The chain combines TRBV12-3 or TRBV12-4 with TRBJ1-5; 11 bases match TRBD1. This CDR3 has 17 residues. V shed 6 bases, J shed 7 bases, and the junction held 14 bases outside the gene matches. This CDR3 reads CASRGGQGGSLAQPQHF. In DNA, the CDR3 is TGTGCCAGCAGGGGGGGACAGGGGGGCTCTTTGGCCCAGCCCCAGCATTTT.

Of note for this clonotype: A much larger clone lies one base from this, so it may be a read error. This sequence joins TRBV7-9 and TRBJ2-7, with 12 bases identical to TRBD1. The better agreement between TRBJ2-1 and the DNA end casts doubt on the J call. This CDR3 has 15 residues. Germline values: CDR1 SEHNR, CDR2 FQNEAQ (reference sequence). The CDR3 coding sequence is TGTGCCAGCAGCGGGGGACAGGGGGCGACCTACGAGCAGTTCTTC. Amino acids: CASSGGQGATYEQFF.

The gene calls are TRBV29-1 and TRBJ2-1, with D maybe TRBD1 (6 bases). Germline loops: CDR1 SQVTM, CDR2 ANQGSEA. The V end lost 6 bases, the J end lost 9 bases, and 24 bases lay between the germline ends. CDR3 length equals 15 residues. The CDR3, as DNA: TGCAGCGTCCGGACAGAACCACAATTTGTAAGTGAGCAGTTCTTC. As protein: CSVRTEPQFVSEQFF.

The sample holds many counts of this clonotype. The CDR3 region has the DNA TGTGCCAGCAGTGAGAAGAGGCTCTCCACGTTCCCCTACGAGCAGTACTTC. Its translation is CASSEKRLSTFPYEQYF. The V gene is TRBV6-1, the J gene TRBJ2-7; D not resolved. V lost 3 bases, J lost 2 bases, and 20 bases lay in between. In germline, CDR1 is MNHNS, CDR2 SASEGT. The CDR3 runs to 17 residues.

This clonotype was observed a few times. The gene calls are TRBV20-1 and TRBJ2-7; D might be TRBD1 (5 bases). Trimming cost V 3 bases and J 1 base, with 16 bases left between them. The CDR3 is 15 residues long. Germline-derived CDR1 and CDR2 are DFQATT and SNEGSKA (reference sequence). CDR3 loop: CSASNSRAPSYEQYF. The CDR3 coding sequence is TGCAGTGCTAGTAACTCCAGGGCTCCTTCCTACGAGCAGTACTTC.

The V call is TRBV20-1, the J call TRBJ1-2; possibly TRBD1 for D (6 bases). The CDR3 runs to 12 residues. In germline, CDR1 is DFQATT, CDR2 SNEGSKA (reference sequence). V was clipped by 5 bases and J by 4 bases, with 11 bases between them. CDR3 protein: CSALDRSYGYTF. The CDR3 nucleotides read TGCAGTGCTCTTGACAGGAGCTATGGCTACACCTTC.

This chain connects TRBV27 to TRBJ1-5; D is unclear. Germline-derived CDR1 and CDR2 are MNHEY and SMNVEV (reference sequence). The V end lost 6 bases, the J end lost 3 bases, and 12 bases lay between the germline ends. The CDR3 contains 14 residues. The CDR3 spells CASSRGGINQPQHF. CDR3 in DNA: TGTGCCAGCAGCAGAGGTGGAATCAATCAGCCCCAGCATTTT.

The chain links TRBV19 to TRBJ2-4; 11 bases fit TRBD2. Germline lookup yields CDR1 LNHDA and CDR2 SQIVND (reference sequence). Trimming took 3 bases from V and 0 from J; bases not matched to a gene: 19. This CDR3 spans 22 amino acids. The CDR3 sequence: CASSIITMASGRQPLAKNIQYF. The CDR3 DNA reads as TGTGCCAGTAGTATTATCACCATGGCTAGCGGGAGGCAGCCACTAGCCAAAAACATTCAGTACTTC.

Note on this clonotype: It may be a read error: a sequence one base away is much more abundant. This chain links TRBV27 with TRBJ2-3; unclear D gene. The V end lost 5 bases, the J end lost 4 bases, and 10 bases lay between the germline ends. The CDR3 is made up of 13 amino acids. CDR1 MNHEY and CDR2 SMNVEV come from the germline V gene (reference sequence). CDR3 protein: CASSENRPDTQYF. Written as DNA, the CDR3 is TGTGCCAGCAGTGAGAATCGCCCAGATACGCAGTATTTT.